These 31 T cell receptor beta chains came from one sample sequenced in a study of T cell responses to AZD1222 COVID-19 vaccine. Data came from immunoSEQ multiplex PCR; TCRdb stores just in-frame clones and leaves some out. The sample carries about 59,000 clones, 89% recorded once. The sample was peripheral blood, taken 28 days after the second AZD1222 dose. The receptors originated from an adult who received the AZD1222 COVID-19 vaccine.

This clone was observed a single time. The V and J genes are TRBV6-5 and TRBJ1-1, with D hard to call. V lost 6 bases and J lost 4, with 9 bases in between. The CDR3 has 12 amino acids. Germline V lookup: CDR1 MNHEY, CDR2 SVGAGI. The CDR3 nucleotides read TGTGCCAGCAGGGCAGGAAGCACTGAAGCTTTCTTT. It codes for CASRAGSTEAFF.

In this sample, this clone turned up once. The V gene is TRBV5-1, the J gene TRBJ1-6; D uncertain. This CDR3 has 16 residues. Per the germline V gene, CDR1 is SGHRS and CDR2 is YFSETQ. Trimming left V 1 base short and J 0 bases short, with 8 bases between. The CDR3 nucleotides read TGCGCCAGCAGCTTGACCGAGAGCTCCTATAATTCACCCCTCCACTTT. Protein product: CASSLTESSYNSPLHF.

The chain employs TRBV9 and TRBJ1-6; D call uncertain. V lost 0 bases, J lost 7 bases, and 8 bases lay in between. The CDR3 loop spans 14 amino acids. The germline gives CDR1 SGDLS, CDR2 YYNGEE. CDR3 nucleotide sequence: TGTGCCAGCAGCGTAGGGCAAGGGAATTCACCCCTCCACTTT. The encoded protein is CASSVGQGNSPLHF.

The chain couples TRBV11-2 to TRBJ2-5; the match to TRBD1 covers 8 bases. CDR1 SGHAT and CDR2 FQNNGV come from the germline V gene. The ends lost 5 bases at V and 5 bases at J; junction bases unmatched: 7. This CDR3 contains 14 residues. In nucleotides, the CDR3 is TGTGCCAGCAGCCCGGGACAGGAAAAGGAGACCCAGTACTTC. Residues: CASSPGQEKETQYF.

This rearrangement joins TRBV5-1 to TRBJ2-7, with a weak D call TRBD1 (6 bases). V was cut by 2 bases and J by 0 bases, with 18 bases left in between. In germline, CDR1 is SGHRS, CDR2 YFSETQ. The CDR3 runs to 17 residues. CDR3 nucleotide sequence: TGCGCCAGCAGCTTCGCTCAGGGGTCCCCTAACTCCTACGAGCAGTACTTC. This encodes CASSFAQGSPNSYEQYF.

The chain links TRBV6-5 to TRBJ1-1, with D hard to call. Per germline, CDR1 MNHEY and CDR2 SVGAGI. V lost 7 bases and J lost 1, with 7 bases in between. The CDR3 covers 12 residues. CDR3 in DNA: TGTGCCAGCAAACGTCCGAACACTGAAGCTTTCTTT. As protein: CASKRPNTEAFF.

V is TRBV29-1 and J is TRBJ1-2; a weak D match, TRBD1 (5 bases). This CDR3 is built from 10 residues. With 5 bases removed from V and 10 bases from J, the gap between germline ends came to 11 bases. The germline V gene has CDR1 SQVTM and CDR2 ANQGSEA. The CDR3 protein is CSVKDIPYTF. In DNA form, the CDR3 reads TGCAGCGTTAAGGACATACCCTACACCTTC. Filled out from reference TRBV29-1 and TRBJ1-2, the complete variable domain reads SAVISQKPSRDICQRGTSLTIQCQVDSQVTMMFWYRQQPGQSLTLIATANQGSEATYESGFVIDKFPISRPNLTFSTLTVSNMSPEDSSIYLCSVKDIPYTFGSGTRLTVV.

DNA for the CDR3: TGTGCCAGCAGTTTAGGACTAGCGGGGGGCCGGTGGAAGACCCAGTACTTC. Translating gives CASSLGLAGGRWKTQYF. The chain is built from TRBV6-4 and TRBJ2-5, with 14 bases that match TRBD2. Per germline, CDR1 MRHNA and CDR2 SNTAGT. Unmatched junction bases numbered 11, after V lost 5 bases and J lost 6 bases. The CDR3 loop spans 17 amino acids.

The CDR3 DNA follows: TGTGCCAGCAGTGGGACCATCTCCTATGAGCAGTTCTTC. It translates to CASSGTISYEQFF. The rearrangement joins TRBV12-3 or TRBV12-4 to TRBJ2-1, with D possibly being TRBD1 or TRBD2 (5 bases each). CDR3 length equals 13 residues. Trimming removed 5 bases from V and 8 bases from J, with 13 bases in between.

The chain recombines TRBV19 with TRBJ1-2, with D unresolved. CDR1 is LNHDA, CDR2 SQIVND, per germline (reference sequence). This CDR3 has 14 residues. Trimming stripped 3 bases from V and 6 bases from J, with 14 bases between. The CDR3 loop reads CASSIGGSLHGYTF. For the CDR3, the DNA is TGTGCCAGTAGTATTGGAGGGTCTTTGCATGGCTACACCTTC. The whole variable domain, filled in from reference TRBV19 and TRBJ1-2, reads DGGITQSPKYLFRKEGQNVTLSCEQNLNHDAMYWYRQDPGQGLRLIYYSQIVNDFQKGDIAEGYSVSREKKESFPLTVTSAQKNPTAFYLCASSIGGSLHGYTFGSGTRLTVV.

The V call is TRBV5-4, the J call TRBJ1-2, with 7 nucleotides matching TRBD1. This CDR3 has 16 residues. V lost 0 bases to trimming and J lost 4 bases; unmatched junction nucleotides: 9. Germline assignment: CDR1 SGHNT and CDR2 YYREEE (reference sequence). Here the CDR3 DNA reads TGTGCCAGCAGCTTGGGGCCTACGGGACAGAGCTATGGCTACACCTTC. Its protein product is CASSLGPTGQSYGYTF.

The chain carries TRBV28 and TRBJ1-1; D remains ambiguous. Looked up from germline, CDR1 is MDHEN and CDR2 is SYDVKM. This CDR3 is built from 13 residues. Trimming removed 8 bases at V and 3 bases at J, with 13 bases between. DNA for the CDR3: TGTGCCAGCCACGGACGGATGGACACTGAAGCTTTCTTT. Protein sequence: CASHGRMDTEAFF. Supplemented by reference TRBV28 and TRBJ1-1, the full variable domain reads DVKVTQSSRYLVKRTGEKVFLECVQDMDHENMFWYRQDPGLGLRLIYFSYDVKMKEKGDIPEGYSVSREKKERFSLILESASTNQTSMYLCASHGRMDTEAFFGQGTRLTVV.

The V and J genes are TRBV21-1 and TRBJ2-3; TRBD2, the table's D call, lacks a check against the DNA. TRBV21-1 is a recognized pseudogene. The CDR3 extends over 17 amino acids. CDR3 protein: CASSNLGTSYSTDTQYF. CDR3 DNA: TGTGCCAGCAGCAACCTAGGGACTAGCTACAGCACAGATACGCAGTATTTT.

This clone was picked up a small number of times. The CDR3 DNA sequence: TGTGCCACCAGTGATTCCCCAAATCTGGGAAAGACCCAGTACTTC. Amino acid sequence: CATSDSPNLGKTQYF. The rearrangement links TRBV24-1 to TRBJ2-5; D not resolved. This CDR3 comprises 15 residues. V gave up 2 bases and J gave up 6 bases, with 15 bases separating them. CDR1 and CDR2 (germline): KGHDR, SFDVKD.

The chain links TRBV18 to TRBJ1-4; D gene ambiguous. Looked up from germline, CDR1 is KGHSH and CDR2 is LQKENI. Trimming removed 2 bases at V and 4 bases at J, with 11 bases between. This CDR3 spans 15 amino acids. CDR3 sequence reads: CASSPRHSGNEKLFF. The CDR3 DNA is TGTGCCAGCTCACCAAGACATTCGGGTAATGAAAAACTGTTTTTT.

In its sample, this clone was seen once. The gene calls are TRBV7-9 and TRBJ1-1; D is uncertain. Germline CDR1 and CDR2: SEHNR and FQNEAQ (reference sequence). V gave up 5 bases and J gave up 1 base, with 8 bases separating them. The CDR3 contains 13 residues. DNA for the CDR3: TGTGCCAGCAGCCCCGTAGGGAACACTGAAGCTTTCTTT. Residues: CASSPVGNTEAFF.

This clone was seen only once. CDR3 amino acids: CASSTGTGSLSGNTIYF. In nucleotides, the CDR3 is TGTGCCAGCAGCACCGGGACAGGGAGCCTCTCTGGAAACACCATATATTTT. The chain recombines TRBV19 with TRBJ1-3; 9 bases line up with TRBD1. The CDR3 has 17 residues. After removal of 9 bases from V and 0 bases from J, the junction contained 12 bases not matched to a gene. CDR1 is LNHDA, CDR2 SQIVND, per germline (reference sequence).

This clone was observed a few times. The chain joins TRBV18 to TRBJ1-1; D uncertain. Trimming stripped 3 bases from V and 3 bases from J, with 8 bases between. This CDR3 is built from 13 residues. The V gene's germline CDR1 is KGHSH and CDR2 LQKENI. DNA for the CDR3: TGTGCCAGCTCACCCAACTCTGACACTGAAGCTTTCTTT. The encoded protein is CASSPNSDTEAFF.

This rearrangement joins TRBV7-6 to TRBJ2-2; D not certain. Trimming shortened V by 5 bases and J by 5 bases, and 6 bases separated the two germline ends. The CDR3 sequence is 12 residues long. Looked up from germline, CDR1 is SGHVS and CDR2 is FNYEAQ. The CDR3 DNA is TGTGCCAGCAGCCATGCGACCGGGGAGCTGTTTTTT. It encodes CASSHATGELFF. Based on the CDR3 plus reference TRBV7-6 and TRBJ2-2, the full variable domain is GAGVSQSPRYKVTKRGQDVALRCDPISGHVSLYWYRQALGQGPEFLTYFNYEAQQDKSGLPNDRFSAERPEGSISTLTIQRTEQRDSAMYRCASSHATGELFFGEGSRLTVL.

The chain carries TRBV30 and TRBJ1-2; 7 positions agree with TRBD1. With V trimmed by 3 bases and J by 7 bases, 8 bases remained unmatched. Germline V lookup: CDR1 GTSNPN, CDR2 SVGIG (reference sequence). The CDR3 covers 13 residues. The CDR3 loop reads CAWSPAGQAGYTF. The CDR3 DNA reads TGTGCCTGGAGCCCAGCAGGACAGGCTGGCTACACCTTC.

The genes are TRBV19 and TRBJ1-4; tentatively, D is TRBD1 (5 bases). Germline assignment: CDR1 LNHDA and CDR2 SQIVND (reference sequence). V dropped 8 bases and J dropped 5 bases, with 15 bases sitting between them. This CDR3 has 14 residues. CDR3 in DNA: TGTGCCAGTGGGGGTAGGGGCGCGAATGAAAAACTGTTTTTT. Protein product: CASGGRGANEKLFF.

V usage is TRBV2 and J usage is TRBJ1-1, with D unresolved. V was clipped by 11 bases and J by 1 base, with 11 bases between them. Germline V lookup: CDR1 SNHLY, CDR2 FYNNEI. The CDR3 is 12 amino acids. The CDR3 loop is CAARRSNTEAFF. In nucleotides, the CDR3 is TGTGCCGCCCGACGGTCGAACACTGAAGCTTTCTTT.

The V gene is TRBV4-3, the J gene TRBJ2-3; D remains unclear. CDR3 length equals 16 residues. Germline CDR1 LGHNA, CDR2 YSLEER. Trimming removed 1 base from V and 4 bases from J, with 15 bases in between. CDR3 DNA sequence: TGCGCCAGCAGCCAAGCATATGGTAGCCCCCCAGATACGCAGTATTTT. Amino acids: CASSQAYGSPPDTQYF.

The chain joins TRBV4-1 to TRBJ1-1; D call uncertain. The CDR3 runs 14 residues. Germline CDR1 is MGHRA and CDR2 is YSYEKL. V shed 1 base and J shed 11 bases, with 17 bases lying between them. The CDR3 DNA is TGCGCCAGCAGCCAAGCCGTGAGCCGCTCGGGGGCTTTCTTT. Amino acids: CASSQAVSRSGAFF.

The chain links TRBV10-1 to TRBJ1-4; 9 positions match TRBD1. CDR3 length equals 15 residues. Germline V lookup: CDR1 WNHNN, CDR2 SYGVQD (reference sequence). V lost 3 bases, J lost 3 bases, and 2 bases stayed unmatched. Here the CDR3 DNA reads TGCGCCAGCAGTGAACGACAGGGGGCTAATGAAAAACTGTTTTTT. This sequence encodes CASSERQGANEKLFF.

This clone was detected a few times. CDR3 bases: TGTGCCAGCAGCTTGATGGGGTTAGGTAGCGGGAGCTCCTACAATGAGCAGTTCTTC. It codes for CASSLMGLGSGSSYNEQFF. V usage is TRBV5-8 and J usage is TRBJ2-1; 9 bases line up with TRBD2. CDR3 length equals 19 residues. Germline CDR1 is SGHTS and CDR2 is YDEGEE. V shed 1 base, J shed 0 bases, and the junction held 11 bases outside the gene matches.

This chain connects TRBV13 to TRBJ2-2; 8 bases agree with TRBD1. Germline loops: CDR1 PRHDT, CDR2 FYEKMQ (reference sequence). The V gene end was trimmed by 3 bases and the J gene end by 4 bases; junction bases not matched to a gene: 4. The length of the CDR3 is 15 residues. CDR3 sequence: CASSFRQGITGELFF. The CDR3 nucleotides are TGTGCCAGCAGCTTTAGACAGGGGATCACCGGGGAGCTGTTTTTT.

The chain links TRBV10-1 to TRBJ2-7; D unclear. Germline lookup yields CDR1 WNHNN and CDR2 SYGVQD (reference sequence). The CDR3 spans 16 residues. The CDR3 reads CAKASEPVILSYEQYF. CDR3 DNA sequence: TGCGCAAAGGCTTCCGAACCGGTTATCCTCTCCTACGAGCAGTACTTC.

The chain uses TRBV18 and TRBJ2-7; D is perhaps TRBD2 (6 bases). This CDR3 is built from 13 residues. Germline CDR1 and CDR2: KGHSH and LQKENI. The V and J ends lost 4 bases and 6 bases respectively, with 13 bases between them. The DNA of the CDR3 is TGTGCCAGCTCACGAGGAGGGGAGTCCGAGCAGTACTTC. Its translation: CASSRGGESEQYF.

V usage is TRBV5-1 and J usage is TRBJ2-5; D possibly corresponds to TRBD1 (6 bases). Between the trimmed V and J ends, which lost 4 bases and 1 base, there was a span of 11 bases. The CDR3 contains 14 residues. Germline V lookup: CDR1 SGHRS, CDR2 YFSETQ. The CDR3 nucleotides are TGCGCCAGCAGCGCAACAGGGACCCAAGAGACCCAGTACTTC. Encoded protein: CASSATGTQETQYF.

The chain has TRBV5-1 and TRBJ1-2; D perhaps matches TRBD1 (5 bases). CDR1 and CDR2 from the germline V gene are SGHRS and YFSETQ. V lost 1 base and J 8 bases, leaving 12 bases between the germline ends. The CDR3 length is 13 residues. CDR3 nucleotides: TGCGCCAGCAGCTTGACCGCGGGACGGGGCTACACCTTC. Encoded protein: CASSLTAGRGYTF.